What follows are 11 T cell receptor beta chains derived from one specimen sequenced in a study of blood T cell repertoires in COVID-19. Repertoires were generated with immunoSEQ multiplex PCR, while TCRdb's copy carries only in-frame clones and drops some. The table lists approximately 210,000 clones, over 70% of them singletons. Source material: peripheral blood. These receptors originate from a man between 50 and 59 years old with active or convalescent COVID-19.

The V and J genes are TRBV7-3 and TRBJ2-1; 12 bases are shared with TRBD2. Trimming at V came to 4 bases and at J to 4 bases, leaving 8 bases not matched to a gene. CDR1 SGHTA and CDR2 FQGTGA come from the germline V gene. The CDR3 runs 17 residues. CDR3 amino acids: CASSSSGLAGTYNEQFF. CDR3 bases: TGTGCCAGCAGCTCCTCGGGACTAGCGGGCACTTACAATGAGCAGTTCTTC.

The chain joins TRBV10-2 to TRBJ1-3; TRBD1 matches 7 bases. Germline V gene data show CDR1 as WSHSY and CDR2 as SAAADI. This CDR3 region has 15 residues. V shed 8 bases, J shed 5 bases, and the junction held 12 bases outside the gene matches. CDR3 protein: CASANLQGRRNTIYF. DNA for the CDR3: TGCGCCAGCGCCAATTTACAGGGGCGCAGAAACACCATATATTTT.

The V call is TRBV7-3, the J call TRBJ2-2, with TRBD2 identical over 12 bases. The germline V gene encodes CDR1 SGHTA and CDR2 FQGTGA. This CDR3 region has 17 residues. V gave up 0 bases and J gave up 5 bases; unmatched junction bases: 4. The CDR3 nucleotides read TGTGCCAGCAGCTTAACGACTAGCGGGAGTCATACCGGGGAGCTGTTTTTT. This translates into CASSLTTSGSHTGELFF. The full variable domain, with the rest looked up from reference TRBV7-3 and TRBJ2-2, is GAGVSQTPSNKVTEKGKYVELRCDPISGHTALYWYRQSLGQGPEFLIYFQGTGAADDSGLPNDRFFAVRPEGSVSTLKIQRTERGDSAVYLCASSLTTSGSHTGELFFGEGSRLTVL.

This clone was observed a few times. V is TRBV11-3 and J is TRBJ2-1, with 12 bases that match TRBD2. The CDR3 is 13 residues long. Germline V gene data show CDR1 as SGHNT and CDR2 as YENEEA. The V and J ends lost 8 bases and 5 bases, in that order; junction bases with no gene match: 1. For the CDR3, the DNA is TGTGCCAGCCGGACTAGCGGGGACAATGAGCAGTTCTTC. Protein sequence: CASRTSGDNEQFF.

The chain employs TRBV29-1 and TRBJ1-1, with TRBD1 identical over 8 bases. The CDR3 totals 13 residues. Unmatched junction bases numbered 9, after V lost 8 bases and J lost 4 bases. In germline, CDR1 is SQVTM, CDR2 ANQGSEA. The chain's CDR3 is CSSRTGSATEAFF. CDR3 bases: TGCAGCTCAAGGACAGGGTCGGCCACTGAAGCTTTCTTT.

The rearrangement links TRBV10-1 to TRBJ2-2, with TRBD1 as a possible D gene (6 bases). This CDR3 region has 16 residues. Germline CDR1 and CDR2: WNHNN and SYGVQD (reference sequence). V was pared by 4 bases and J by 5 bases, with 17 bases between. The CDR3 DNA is TGCGCCAGCAGTGCCCCAGGGGCGCGAATGACCGGGGAGCTGTTTTTT. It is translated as CASSAPGARMTGELFF.

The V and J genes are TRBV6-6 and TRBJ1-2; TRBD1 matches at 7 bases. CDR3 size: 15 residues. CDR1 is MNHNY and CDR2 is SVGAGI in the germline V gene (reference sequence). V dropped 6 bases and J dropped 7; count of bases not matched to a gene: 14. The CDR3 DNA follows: TGTGCCAGCAGGCTTTACGGGACAGTCTTAAGTGGCTACACCTTC. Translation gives CASRLYGTVLSGYTF.

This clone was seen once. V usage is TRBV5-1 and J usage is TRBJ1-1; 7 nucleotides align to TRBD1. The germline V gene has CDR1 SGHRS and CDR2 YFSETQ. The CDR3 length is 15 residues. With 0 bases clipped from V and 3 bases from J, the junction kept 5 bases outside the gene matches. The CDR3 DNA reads TGCGCCAGCAGCTTGGGTGGACAGGCCTACACTGAAGCTTTCTTT. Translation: CASSLGGQAYTEAFF.

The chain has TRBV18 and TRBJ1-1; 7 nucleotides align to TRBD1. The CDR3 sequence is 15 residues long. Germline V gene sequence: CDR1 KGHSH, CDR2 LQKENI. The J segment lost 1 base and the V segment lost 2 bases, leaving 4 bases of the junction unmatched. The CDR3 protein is CASSPRGGANTEAFF. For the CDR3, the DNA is TGTGCCAGCTCACCAAGAGGGGGCGCGAACACTGAAGCTTTCTTT.

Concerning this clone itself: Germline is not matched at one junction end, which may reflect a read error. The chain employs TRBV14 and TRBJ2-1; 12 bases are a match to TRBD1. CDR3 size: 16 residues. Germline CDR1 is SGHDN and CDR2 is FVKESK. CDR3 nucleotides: TGTGCCAGCGGCCAGATAGGGACAGGGGGCTTCAATGAGCAGTTCTTC. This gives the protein CASGQIGTGGFNEQFF.

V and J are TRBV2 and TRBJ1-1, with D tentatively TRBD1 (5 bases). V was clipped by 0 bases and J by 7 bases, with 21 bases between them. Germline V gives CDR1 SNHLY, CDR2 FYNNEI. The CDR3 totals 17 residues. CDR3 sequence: CASSEARQLGPAGEAFF. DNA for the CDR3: TGTGCCAGCAGTGAAGCTCGACAGCTAGGACCCGCCGGTGAAGCTTTCTTT.